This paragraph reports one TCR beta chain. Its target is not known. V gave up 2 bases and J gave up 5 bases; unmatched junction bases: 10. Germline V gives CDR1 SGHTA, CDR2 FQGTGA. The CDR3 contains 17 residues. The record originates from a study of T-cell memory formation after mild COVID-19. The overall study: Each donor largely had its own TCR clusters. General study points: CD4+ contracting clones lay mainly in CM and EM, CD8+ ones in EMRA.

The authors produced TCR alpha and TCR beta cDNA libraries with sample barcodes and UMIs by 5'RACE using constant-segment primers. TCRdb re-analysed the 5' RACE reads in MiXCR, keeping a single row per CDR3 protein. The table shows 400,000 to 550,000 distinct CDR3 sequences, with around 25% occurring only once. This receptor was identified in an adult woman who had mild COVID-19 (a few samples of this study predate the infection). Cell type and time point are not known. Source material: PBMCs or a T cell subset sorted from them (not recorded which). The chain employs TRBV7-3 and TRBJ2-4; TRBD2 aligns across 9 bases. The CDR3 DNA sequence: TGTGCCAGCAGCTTAGCGCCCGGCGGGGGGGCCCAAAACATTCAGTACTTC. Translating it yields CASSLAPGGGAQNIQYF.